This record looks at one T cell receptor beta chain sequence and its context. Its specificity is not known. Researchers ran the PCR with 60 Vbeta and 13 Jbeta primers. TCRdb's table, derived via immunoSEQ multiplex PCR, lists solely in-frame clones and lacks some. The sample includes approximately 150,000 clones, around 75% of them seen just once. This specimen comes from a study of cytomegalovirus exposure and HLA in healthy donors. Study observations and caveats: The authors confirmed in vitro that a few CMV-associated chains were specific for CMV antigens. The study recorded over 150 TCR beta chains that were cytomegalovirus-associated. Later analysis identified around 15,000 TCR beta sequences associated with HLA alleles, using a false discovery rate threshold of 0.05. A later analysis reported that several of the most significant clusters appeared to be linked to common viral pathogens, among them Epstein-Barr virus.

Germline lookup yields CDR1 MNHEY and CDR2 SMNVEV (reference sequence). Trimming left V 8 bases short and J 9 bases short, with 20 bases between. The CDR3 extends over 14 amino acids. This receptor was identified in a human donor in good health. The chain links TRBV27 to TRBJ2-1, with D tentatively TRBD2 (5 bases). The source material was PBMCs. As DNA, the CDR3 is TGTGCCAGCTCCCCAGCGGCTAGAAGTGGTGAGCAGTTCTTC. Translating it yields CASSPAARSGEQFF.